This T cell receptor (beta chain) emerged from a study of molecular identifiers for immune sequencing clone quantification. A single record per CDR3 protein comes from TCRdb applying MiXCR to the PCR reads. The table records roughly 100,000 distinct CDR3 sequences, 30% to 45% of them present only once. The V end was cut by 6 bases, the J end by 0 bases, with 11 bases between. This CDR3 region has 14 residues. CDR1 SGHDT and CDR2 YYEEEE come from the germline V gene. This clonotype was sampled from a human donor in good health. Some libraries in this study had Jurkat cell RNA spiked in. Sequencing was performed on naive CD8+ T cells from blood, with Jurkat cell RNA spiked in. Subset reported: FACS-sorted CD8+CD4-CCR7+CD45RA+ naive T cells. The chain couples TRBV5-6 to TRBJ2-3, with D perhaps TRBD1 (5 bases). CDR3 DNA: TGTGCCAGCATCCAGGGAACTAGCACAGATACGCAGTATTTT. As protein: CASIQGTSTDTQYF.